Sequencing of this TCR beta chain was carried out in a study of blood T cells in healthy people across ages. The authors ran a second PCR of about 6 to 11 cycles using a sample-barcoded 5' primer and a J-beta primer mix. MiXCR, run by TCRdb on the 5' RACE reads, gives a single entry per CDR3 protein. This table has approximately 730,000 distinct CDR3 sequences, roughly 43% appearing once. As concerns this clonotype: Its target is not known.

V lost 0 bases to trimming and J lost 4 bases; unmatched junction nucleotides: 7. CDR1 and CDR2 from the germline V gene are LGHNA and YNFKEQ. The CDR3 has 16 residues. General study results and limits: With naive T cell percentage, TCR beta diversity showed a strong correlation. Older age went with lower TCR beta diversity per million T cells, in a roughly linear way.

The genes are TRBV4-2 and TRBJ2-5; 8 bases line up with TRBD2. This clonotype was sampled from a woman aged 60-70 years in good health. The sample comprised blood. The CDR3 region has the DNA TGTGCCAGCAGCCAAGAAACGGGAGGGCCAGGAGAGACCCAGTACTTC. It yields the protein CASSQETGGPGETQYF.